The 30 T cell receptor beta chains presented below share a single source sample, sequenced in a study of cytomegalovirus exposure and HLA in healthy donors. Both 60 Vbeta primers and 13 Jbeta primers went into the PCR. The assay was immunoSEQ multiplex PCR, and TCRdb's table has in-frame clones only and misses some. The repertoire has around 90,000 clones, more than 55% of them found once; the top ten carry about 2.3%. Sequencing was done on a sample of PBMCs. These receptors were obtained from a human donor in good health.

This clone was observed a handful of times. The chain uses TRBV20-1 and TRBJ1-2; 8 nucleotides agree with TRBD1. V shed 3 bases and J 8 bases; nucleotides not matched to a gene: 2. The germline V gene encodes CDR1 DFQATT and CDR2 SNEGSKA (reference sequence). CDR3 size: 11 residues. Here the CDR3 reads CSASRTGGYTF. The CDR3 nucleotides are TGCAGTGCTAGTAGGACAGGGGGCTACACCTTC.

This clone was counted a few times. V usage is TRBV6-1 and J usage is TRBJ1-2, with a possible D match to TRBD1 (6 bases). The germline gives CDR1 MNHNS, CDR2 SASEGT. The CDR3 runs 11 residues. The V end lost 3 bases, the J end lost 9 bases, and 8 bases lay between the germline ends. The CDR3 spells CASSDRGRYTF. In nucleotides, the CDR3 is TGTGCCAGCAGTGACAGGGGTCGCTACACCTTC.

V is TRBV11-3 and J is TRBJ2-5; the match to TRBD2 covers 13 bases. With 5 bases clipped from V and 1 base from J, the junction kept 16 bases outside the gene matches. This CDR3 is 20 amino acids long. Germline assignment: CDR1 SGHNT and CDR2 YENEEA. CDR3 in amino acids: CASSGSHLGLAGSFQETQYF. CDR3 sequence (DNA): TGTGCCAGCAGCGGTTCCCATCTGGGACTAGCGGGATCCTTCCAAGAGACCCAGTACTTC.

This clone was observed a few times. The chain employs TRBV4-2 and TRBJ2-7, with TRBD2 matching over 9 bases. Germline V gives CDR1 LGHNA, CDR2 YNFKEQ. Unmatched junction bases numbered 6, after V lost 0 bases and J lost 3 bases. The CDR3 consists of 16 residues. The DNA of the CDR3 is TGTGCCAGCAGCCAAGATAACGGTAGCGGGGGCTACGAGCAGTACTTC. The encoded protein is CASSQDNGSGGYEQYF.

The rearrangement links TRBV7-2 to TRBJ1-1, with no clear D. The V end was cut by 2 bases, the J end by 2 bases, with 24 bases between. CDR3 length: 19 amino acids. The germline gives CDR1 SGHTA, CDR2 FQGNSA. The CDR3 DNA is TGTGCCAGCAGCTTAATGGAACCAGCGCGGCAAAATATAAACACTGAAGCTTTCTTT. Translated, it gives CASSLMEPARQNINTEAFF.

The chain joins TRBV5-1 to TRBJ2-1; 12 bases map to TRBD2. This CDR3 has 15 residues. After removal of 4 bases from V and 4 bases from J, the junction contained 3 bases not matched to a gene. CDR1 and CDR2 (germline): SGHRS, YFSETQ. The CDR3 bases are TGCGCCAGCAGCCTAACTAGCGGGGGGTACAATGAGCAGTTCTTC. Its translation is CASSLTSGGYNEQFF.

The chain is built from TRBV7-9 and TRBJ2-7; possible D gene TRBD1, 5 bases. V was pared by 1 base and J by 0 bases, with 13 bases between. CDR1 and CDR2 (germline): SEHNR, FQNEAQ (reference sequence). CDR3 length: 16 amino acids. The CDR3 DNA follows: TGTGCCAGCAGCTTAGGTCGAGACAGAGTCTCCTACGAGCAGTACTTC. It codes for CASSLGRDRVSYEQYF.

This clone was observed a handful of times. The rearrangement joins TRBV2 to TRBJ1-4; 9 bases are a match to TRBD1. V shed 6 bases, J shed 6 bases, and the junction held 14 bases outside the gene matches. Germline-derived CDR1 and CDR2 are SNHLY and FYNNEI. There are 17 residues in the CDR3. CDR3 in amino acids: CASRLGTGFTTDEKLFF. The CDR3 coding sequence is TGTGCCAGCAGACTCGGGACAGGGTTTACGACCGATGAAAAACTGTTTTTT.

The J gene is TRBJ1-3, the V gene TRBV4-3; maybe TRBD1 (5 bases). The V end lost 0 bases, the J end lost 4 bases, and 10 bases lay between the germline ends. CDR1 and CDR2 (germline): LGHNA, YSLEER. CDR3 length: 15 residues. The CDR3 bases are TGCGCCAGCAGCCAAGACGTATCAGGGGGAAACACCATATATTTT. It codes for CASSQDVSGGNTIYF.

The gene calls are TRBV4-3 and TRBJ2-1; 9 bases are a match to TRBD2. CDR3 length equals 17 residues. In germline, CDR1 is LGHNA, CDR2 YSLEER. Trimming took 0 bases from V and 5 from J; bases not matched to a gene: 8. CDR3 sequence (DNA): TGCGCCAGCAGCCAAGATTCTACTAGCGGGCCCAACAATGAGCAGTTCTTC. It specifies CASSQDSTSGPNNEQFF.

J is TRBJ2-5 and V is TRBV27; no definite D call. The CDR3 contains 12 residues. The V gene lost 3 bases and the J gene lost 3 bases, with 5 bases spanning the gap. The germline CDR1 and CDR2 sequences are MNHEY and SMNVEV (reference sequence). The CDR3 reads CASSFLKETQYF. In DNA, the CDR3 is TGTGCCAGCAGTTTCTTAAAAGAGACCCAGTACTTC.

CDR3: CASRPGVNTGELFF. DNA for the CDR3: TGTGCCAGCCGACCGGGAGTGAACACCGGGGAGCTGTTTTTT. V is TRBV25-1 and J is TRBJ2-2; a possible D gene is TRBD2 (6 bases). Germline CDR1 is MGHDK and CDR2 is SYGVNS. The CDR3 covers 14 residues. V lost 8 bases and J 1 base, leaving 11 bases between the germline ends.

The genes are TRBV19 and TRBJ1-1; D might be TRBD1 (5 bases). Germline V gene sequence: CDR1 LNHDA, CDR2 SQIVND (reference sequence). This CDR3 has 15 amino acids. V dropped 2 bases and J dropped 4 bases, with 14 bases sitting between them. In DNA form, the CDR3 reads TGTGCCAGTAGTATAAGGGGATCCCGGGTCACTGAAGCTTTCTTT. This translates into CASSIRGSRVTEAFF.

This chain joins TRBV19 and TRBJ2-7, with 8 bases lining up with TRBD1. The CDR3 has 14 residues. Trimming took 5 bases from V and 9 from J; bases not matched to a gene: 12. Looked up from germline, CDR1 is LNHDA and CDR2 is SQIVND (reference sequence). The CDR3 DNA sequence: TGTGCCAGTAGTCTTGGACAGGGCTCACGGCGGCAGTACTTC. Its translation: CASSLGQGSRRQYF.

The gene calls are TRBV7-2 and TRBJ2-5; a weak D match, TRBD2 (5 bases). V was cut by 5 bases and J by 4 bases, with 11 bases left in between. This CDR3 spans 13 amino acids. Per the germline V gene, CDR1 is SGHTA and CDR2 is FQGNSA. The CDR3 DNA reads TGTGCCAGCAGCCCGGACTTTGGAGAGACCCAGTACTTC. Its translation is CASSPDFGETQYF.

CDR3 coding DNA: TGTGCCAGCAGGCCGGGACAGAAACAAGAGACCCAGTACTTC. It specifies CASRPGQKQETQYF. The chain couples TRBV7-8 to TRBJ2-5; 7 nucleotides line up with TRBD1. Trimming took 6 bases from V and 2 from J; bases not matched to a gene: 6. CDR1 and CDR2 (germline): SGHVS, FQNEAQ. The CDR3 consists of 14 residues.

This rearrangement joins TRBV2 to TRBJ1-2; possible D gene TRBD1, 6 bases. V was trimmed by 7 bases and J by 4 bases, leaving 13 bases between them. Germline CDR1 reads SNHLY; CDR2 reads FYNNEI. The CDR3 is 13 amino acids. This CDR3 reads CASTERGSYGYTF. CDR3 DNA sequence: TGTGCCAGCACCGAAAGGGGGTCCTATGGCTACACCTTC.

The chain has TRBV5-4 and TRBJ2-1, with TRBD2 matching 7 bases. The CDR3 length is 15 residues. From germline, CDR1 is SGHNT and CDR2 YYREEE (reference sequence). With V trimmed by 1 base and J by 5 bases, 6 bases remained unmatched. The CDR3 reads CASSLSSSGHNEQFF. CDR3 bases: TGTGCCAGCAGCTTGTCCTCTAGCGGCCACAATGAGCAGTTCTTC.

The chain recombines TRBV19 with TRBJ1-1; 7 bases agree with TRBD1. V lost 5 bases, J lost 1 base, and 1 base stayed unmatched. The CDR3 has 13 amino acids. Germline V lookup: CDR1 LNHDA, CDR2 SQIVND (reference sequence). CDR3 sequence (DNA): TGTGCCAGTAGTTGGACAGGGAACACTGAAGCTTTCTTT. This sequence encodes CASSWTGNTEAFF.

V is TRBV12-5 and J is TRBJ2-7; 13 bases agree with TRBD2. J was trimmed by 7 bases and V by 5 bases; bases with no gene match: 8. This CDR3 spans 15 amino acids. The germline V gene encodes CDR1 LGHNT and CDR2 FRNRAP. CDR3 bases: TGTGCTAGTGGTCCCCCCTGGGGACTAGCGGGGGAGCAGTACTTC. It codes for CASGPPWGLAGEQYF.

The chain joins TRBV13 to TRBJ2-2; D is unclear. Germline-derived CDR1 and CDR2 are PRHDT and FYEKMQ (reference sequence). The V and J ends lost 5 bases and 6 bases respectively, with 7 bases between them. CDR3 size: 12 residues. This CDR3 reads CASSLSAGELFF. CDR3 nucleotides: TGTGCCAGCAGCCTTTCCGCCGGGGAGCTGTTTTTT. Filled out from reference TRBV13 and TRBJ2-2, the complete variable domain reads AAGVIQSPRHLIKEKRETATLKCYPIPRHDTVYWYQQGPGQDPQFLISFYEKMQSDKGSIPDRFSAQQFSDYHSELNMSSLELGDSALYFCASSLSAGELFFGEGSRLTVL.

The chain is built from TRBV4-3 and TRBJ2-3, with a tentative D call TRBD1 (6 bases). Between the trimmed V and J ends, which lost 0 bases and 0 bases, there was a span of 13 bases. Germline loops: CDR1 LGHNA, CDR2 YSLEER. This CDR3 has 17 residues. The CDR3 sequence: CASSQDFPGASTDTQYF. In DNA form, the CDR3 reads TGCGCCAGCAGCCAAGATTTCCCAGGGGCCAGCACAGATACGCAGTATTTT.

This sequence joins TRBV18 and TRBJ2-1; no clear D. The V gene's germline CDR1 is KGHSH and CDR2 LQKENI. Trimming took off 4 bases at V and 10 bases at J, with 14 bases between the two ends. This CDR3 has 13 amino acids. CDR3 DNA sequence: TGTGCCAGCTCACGCGATCCCCGGGTGGAGCAGTTCTTC. This sequence encodes CASSRDPRVEQFF. The whole variable domain, remainder taken from reference TRBV18 and TRBJ2-1, is NAGVMQNPRHLVRRRGQEARLRCSPMKGHSHVYWYRQLPEEGLKFMVYLQKENIIDESGMPKERFSAEFPKEGPSILRIQQVVRGDSAAYFCASSRDPRVEQFFGPGTRLTVL.

This clone turned up a few times. The genes are TRBV2 and TRBJ1-1; the D is unclear. The V end was cut by 4 bases, the J end by 1 base, with 7 bases between. CDR1 is SNHLY, CDR2 FYNNEI, per germline. The CDR3 consists of 13 residues. CDR3 DNA sequence: TGTGCCAGCAGTGGGCAGTCGAACACTGAAGCTTTCTTT. It specifies CASSGQSNTEAFF.

The chain is built from TRBV5-1 and TRBJ2-3, with TRBD2 identical over 9 bases. V trimming: 4 bases; J trimming: 2 bases; junction bases outside the gene matches: 5. This CDR3 has 15 amino acids. CDR1 and CDR2 (germline): SGHRS, YFSETQ. CDR3 loop: CASSRPSGDTDTQYF. CDR3 sequence (DNA): TGCGCCAGCAGCCGCCCTAGCGGGGACACAGATACGCAGTATTTT.

CDR3 nucleotide sequence: TGTGCCAGCAGCTTAGGCTACACTGAAGCTTTCTTT. Residues: CASSLGYTEAFF. This sequence joins TRBV13 and TRBJ1-1; unclear D gene. V was shortened by 0 bases and J by 3 bases, with 2 bases between the two germline ends. The CDR3 consists of 12 residues. Germline V gives CDR1 PRHDT, CDR2 FYEKMQ (reference sequence).

In its sample, this clone was seen once. This chain links TRBV7-9 with TRBJ2-5; D not resolved. The assigned J gene may be wrong: the sequence end matches TRBJ2-7 better. Per the germline V gene, CDR1 is SEHNR and CDR2 is FQNEAQ (reference sequence). CDR3 size: 11 residues. The CDR3 here is CASSRAYEQYF. The DNA of the CDR3 is TGTGCCAGCAGCCGCGCCTACGAGCAGTACTTC.

The chain uses TRBV21-1 and TRBJ1-2; TRBD1, as called in the table, went unchecked against the DNA. TRBV21-1 is noted as a pseudogene. The length of the CDR3 is 16 residues. The DNA for the CDR3 is TGTGCCAGCAGCACCCCCGACAGGACCCCGGGGAATGGCTACACCTTC. Protein: CASSTPDRTPGNGYTF.

This rearrangement joins TRBV30 to TRBJ2-5; D remains ambiguous. Per germline, CDR1 GTSNPN and CDR2 SVGIG (reference sequence). This CDR3 is 13 amino acids long. With 6 bases removed from V and 5 bases from J, the gap between germline ends came to 16 bases. CDR3 sequence (DNA): TGTGCCTGCTCCCCGGCAGTCGGGGAGACCCAGTACTTC. As protein: CACSPAVGETQYF.

This chain joins TRBV7-2 and TRBJ2-5, with D maybe TRBD2 (5 bases). The CDR3 has 16 residues. V lost 1 base to trimming and J lost 4 bases, with 16 bases between them. Germline V gives CDR1 SGHTA, CDR2 FQGNSA. CDR3 region: CASSLGDRGIGETQYF. CDR3 coding DNA: TGTGCCAGCAGCTTAGGAGATCGAGGGATCGGAGAGACCCAGTACTTC.